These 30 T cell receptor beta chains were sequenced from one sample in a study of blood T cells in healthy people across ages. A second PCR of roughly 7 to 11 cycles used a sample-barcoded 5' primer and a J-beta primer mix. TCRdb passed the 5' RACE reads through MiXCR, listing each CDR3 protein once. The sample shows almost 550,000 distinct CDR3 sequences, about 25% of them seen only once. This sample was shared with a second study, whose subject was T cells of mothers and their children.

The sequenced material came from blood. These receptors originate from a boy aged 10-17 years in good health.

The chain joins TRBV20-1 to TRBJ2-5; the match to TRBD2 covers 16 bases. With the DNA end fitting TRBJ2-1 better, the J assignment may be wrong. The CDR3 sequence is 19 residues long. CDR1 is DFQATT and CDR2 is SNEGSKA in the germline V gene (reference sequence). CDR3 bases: TGCAGTGCTAGGGACTACGGGACTAGCGGGGGGGACACGATCAATGAGCAGTTCTTC. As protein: CSARDYGTSGGDTINEQFF.

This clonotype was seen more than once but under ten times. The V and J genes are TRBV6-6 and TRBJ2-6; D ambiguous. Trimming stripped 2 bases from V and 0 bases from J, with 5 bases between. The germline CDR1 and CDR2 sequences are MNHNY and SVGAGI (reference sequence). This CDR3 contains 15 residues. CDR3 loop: CASSYKVSGANVLTF. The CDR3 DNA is TGTGCCAGCAGTTACAAAGTCTCTGGGGCCAACGTCCTGACTTTC.

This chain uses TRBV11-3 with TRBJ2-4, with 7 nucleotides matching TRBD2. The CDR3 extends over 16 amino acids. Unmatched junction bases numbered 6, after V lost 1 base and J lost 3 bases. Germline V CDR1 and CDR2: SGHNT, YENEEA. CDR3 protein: CASSLGTSLGKNIQYF. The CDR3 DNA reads TGTGCCAGCAGCTTAGGGACTAGTCTCGGCAAAAACATTCAGTACTTC.

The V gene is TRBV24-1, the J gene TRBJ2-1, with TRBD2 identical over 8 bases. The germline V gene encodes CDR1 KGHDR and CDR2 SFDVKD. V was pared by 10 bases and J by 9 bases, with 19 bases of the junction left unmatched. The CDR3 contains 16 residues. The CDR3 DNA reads TGTGCCACTCTCCCTAAAGTCATACGGGAGGGCCCTGAGCAGTTCTTC. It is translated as CATLPKVIREGPEQFF.

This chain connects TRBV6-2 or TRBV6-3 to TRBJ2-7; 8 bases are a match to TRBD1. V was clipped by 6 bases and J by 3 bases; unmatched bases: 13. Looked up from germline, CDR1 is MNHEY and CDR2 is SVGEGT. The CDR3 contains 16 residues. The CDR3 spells CASRRIPTGEGYEQYF. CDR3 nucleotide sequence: TGTGCCAGCAGGAGAATCCCGACAGGGGAAGGCTACGAGCAGTACTTC.

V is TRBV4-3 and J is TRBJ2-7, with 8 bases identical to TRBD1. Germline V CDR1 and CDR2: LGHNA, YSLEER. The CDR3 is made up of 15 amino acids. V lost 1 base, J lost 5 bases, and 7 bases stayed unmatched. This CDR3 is CASSQGRTGFDEQYF. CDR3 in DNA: TGCGCCAGCAGCCAAGGAAGGACAGGGTTCGACGAGCAGTACTTC.

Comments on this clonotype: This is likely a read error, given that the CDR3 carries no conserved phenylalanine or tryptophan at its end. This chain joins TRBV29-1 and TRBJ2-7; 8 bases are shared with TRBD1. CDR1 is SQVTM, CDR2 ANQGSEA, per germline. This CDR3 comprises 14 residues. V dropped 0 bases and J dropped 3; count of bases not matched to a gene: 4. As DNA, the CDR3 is TGCAGCGTTGAAGAAGACAGGGGAGTCTACGAGCAGTACCTC. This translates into CSVEEDRGVYEQYL.

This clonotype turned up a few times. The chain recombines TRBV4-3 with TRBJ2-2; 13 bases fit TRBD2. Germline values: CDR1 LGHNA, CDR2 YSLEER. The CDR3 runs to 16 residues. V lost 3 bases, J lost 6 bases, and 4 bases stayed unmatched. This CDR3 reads CASSQEGLAGAGELFF. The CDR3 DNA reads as TGCGCCAGCAGCCAGGAAGGACTAGCGGGAGCCGGGGAGCTGTTTTTT.

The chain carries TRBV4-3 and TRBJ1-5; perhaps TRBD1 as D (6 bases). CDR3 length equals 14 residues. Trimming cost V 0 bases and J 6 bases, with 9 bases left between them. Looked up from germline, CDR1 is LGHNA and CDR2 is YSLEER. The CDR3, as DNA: TGCGCCAGCAGCCAAGATAGGGGGTTTCAGCCCCAGCATTTT. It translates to CASSQDRGFQPQHF.

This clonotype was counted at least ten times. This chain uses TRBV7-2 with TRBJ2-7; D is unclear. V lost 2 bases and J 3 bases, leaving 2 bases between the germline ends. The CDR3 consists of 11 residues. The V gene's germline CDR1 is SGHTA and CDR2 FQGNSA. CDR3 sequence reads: CASSLIYEQYF. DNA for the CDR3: TGTGCCAGCAGCTTAATCTACGAGCAGTACTTC. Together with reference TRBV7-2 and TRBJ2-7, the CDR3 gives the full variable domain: GAGVSQSPSNKVTEKGKDVELRCDPISGHTALYWYRQSLGQGLEFLIYFQGNSAPDKSGLPSDRFSAERTGGSVSTLTIQRTQQEDSAVYLCASSLIYEQYFGPGTRLTVT.

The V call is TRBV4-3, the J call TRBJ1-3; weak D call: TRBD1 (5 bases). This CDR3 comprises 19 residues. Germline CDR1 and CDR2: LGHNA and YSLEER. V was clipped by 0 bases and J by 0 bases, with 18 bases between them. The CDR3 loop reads CASSQEWAPTGYSGNTIYF. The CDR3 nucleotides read TGCGCCAGCAGCCAAGAATGGGCCCCTACAGGCTACTCTGGAAACACCATATATTTT.

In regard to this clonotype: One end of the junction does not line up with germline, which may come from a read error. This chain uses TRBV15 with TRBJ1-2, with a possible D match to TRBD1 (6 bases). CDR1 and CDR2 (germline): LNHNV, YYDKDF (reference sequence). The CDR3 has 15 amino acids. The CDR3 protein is CATSRETGRGHGYPF. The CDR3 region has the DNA TGTGCCACCAGCAGAGAGACAGGACGGGGCCATGGCTACCCCTTC.

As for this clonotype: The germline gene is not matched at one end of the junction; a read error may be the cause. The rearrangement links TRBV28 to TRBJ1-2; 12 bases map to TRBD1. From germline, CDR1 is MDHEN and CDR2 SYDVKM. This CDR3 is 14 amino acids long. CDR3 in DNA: TGTGCCAGCAGCTTATCCGGGACAGGGGGCGGCTACACCTTC. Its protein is CASSLSGTGGGYTF.

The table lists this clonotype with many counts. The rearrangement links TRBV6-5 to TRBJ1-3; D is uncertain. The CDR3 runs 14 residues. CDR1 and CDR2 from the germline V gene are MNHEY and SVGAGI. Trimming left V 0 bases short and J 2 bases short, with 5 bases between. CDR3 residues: CASSYSGTGNTIYF. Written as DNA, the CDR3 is TGTGCCAGCAGTTACTCGGGAACTGGAAACACCATATATTTT.

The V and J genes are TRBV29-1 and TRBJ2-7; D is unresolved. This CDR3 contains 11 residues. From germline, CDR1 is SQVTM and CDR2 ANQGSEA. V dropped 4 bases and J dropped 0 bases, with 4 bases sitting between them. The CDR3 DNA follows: TGCAGCGTTGTGGCCTCCTACGAGCAGTACTTC. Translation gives CSVVASYEQYF.

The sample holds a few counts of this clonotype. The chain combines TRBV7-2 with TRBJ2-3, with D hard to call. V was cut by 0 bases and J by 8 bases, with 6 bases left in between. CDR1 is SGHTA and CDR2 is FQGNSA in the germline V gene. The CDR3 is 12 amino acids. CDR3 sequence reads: CASSLAPGTQYF. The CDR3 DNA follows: TGTGCCAGCAGCTTAGCACCCGGTACGCAGTATTTT.

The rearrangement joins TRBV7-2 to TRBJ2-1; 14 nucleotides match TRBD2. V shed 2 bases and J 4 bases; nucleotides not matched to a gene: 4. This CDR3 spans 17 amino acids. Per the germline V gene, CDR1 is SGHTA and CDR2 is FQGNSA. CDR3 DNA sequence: TGTGCCAGCAGCTTAATGGGGACTAGCGGGAGATACAATGAGCAGTTCTTC. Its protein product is CASSLMGTSGRYNEQFF.

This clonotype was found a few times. The CDR3: CASTGGSRRILNEQFF. CDR3 sequence (DNA): TGTGCCAGCACGGGGGGGTCTCGTCGGATCCTCAATGAGCAGTTCTTC. The chain is built from TRBV11-2 and TRBJ2-1; 8 positions agree with TRBD2. Looked up from germline, CDR1 is SGHAT and CDR2 is FQNNGV. With 7 bases clipped from V and 6 bases from J, the junction kept 14 bases outside the gene matches. The CDR3 is 16 amino acids.

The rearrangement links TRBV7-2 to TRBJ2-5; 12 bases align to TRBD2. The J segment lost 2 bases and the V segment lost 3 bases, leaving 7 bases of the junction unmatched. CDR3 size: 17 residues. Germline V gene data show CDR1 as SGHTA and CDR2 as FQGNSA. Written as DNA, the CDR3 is TGTGCCAGCAGCTTTGCCTTGACTAGCGGGGGACAAGAGACCCAGTACTTC. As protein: CASSFALTSGGQETQYF.

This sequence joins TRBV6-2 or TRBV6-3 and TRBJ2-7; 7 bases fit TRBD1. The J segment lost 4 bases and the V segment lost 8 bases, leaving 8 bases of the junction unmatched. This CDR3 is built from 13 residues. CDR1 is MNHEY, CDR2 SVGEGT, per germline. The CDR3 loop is CASSGTVAYEQYF. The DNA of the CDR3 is TGTGCCAGCTCCGGGACAGTCGCATACGAGCAGTACTTC.

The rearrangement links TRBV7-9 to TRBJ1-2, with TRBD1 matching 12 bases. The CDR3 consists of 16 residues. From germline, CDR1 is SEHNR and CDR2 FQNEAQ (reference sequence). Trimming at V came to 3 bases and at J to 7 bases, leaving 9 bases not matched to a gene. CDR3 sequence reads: CASSFVPGQGAGGYTF. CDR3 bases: TGTGCCAGCAGCTTCGTCCCGGGACAGGGGGCGGGTGGCTACACCTTC. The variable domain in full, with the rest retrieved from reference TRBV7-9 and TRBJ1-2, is DTGVSQNPRHKITKRGQNVTFRCDPISEHNRLYWYRQTLGQGPEFLTYFQNEAQLEKSRLLSDRFSAERPKGSFSTLEIQRTEQGDSAMYLCASSFVPGQGAGGYTFGSGTRLTVV.

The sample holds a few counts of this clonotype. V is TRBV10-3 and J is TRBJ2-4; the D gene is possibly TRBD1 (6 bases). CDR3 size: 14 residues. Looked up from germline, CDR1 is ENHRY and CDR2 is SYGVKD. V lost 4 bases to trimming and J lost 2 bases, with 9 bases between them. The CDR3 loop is CAISGDTSKNIQYF. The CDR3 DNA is TGTGCCATCAGTGGGGACACTTCCAAAAACATTCAGTACTTC.

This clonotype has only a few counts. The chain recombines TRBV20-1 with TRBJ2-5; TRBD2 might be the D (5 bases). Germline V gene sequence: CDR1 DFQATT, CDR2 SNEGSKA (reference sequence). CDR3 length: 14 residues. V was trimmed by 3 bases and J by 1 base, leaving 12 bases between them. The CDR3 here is CSARFRSGQETQYF. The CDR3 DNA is TGCAGTGCTAGGTTTCGGAGCGGCCAAGAGACCCAGTACTTC.

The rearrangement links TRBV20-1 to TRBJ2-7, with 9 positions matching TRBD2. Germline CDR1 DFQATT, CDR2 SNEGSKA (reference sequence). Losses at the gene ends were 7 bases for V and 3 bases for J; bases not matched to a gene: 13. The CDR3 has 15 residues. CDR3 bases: TGCAGTGTCGGGAGTTCTAGCGGGACCGACTACGAGCAGTACTTC. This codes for CSVGSSSGTDYEQYF.

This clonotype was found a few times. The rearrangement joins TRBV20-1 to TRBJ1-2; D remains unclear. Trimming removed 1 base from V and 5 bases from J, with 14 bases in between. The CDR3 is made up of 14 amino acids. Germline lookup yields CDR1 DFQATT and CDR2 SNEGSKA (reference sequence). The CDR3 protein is CSARANAEVYGYTF. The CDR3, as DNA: TGCAGTGCTAGAGCCAACGCGGAGGTTTATGGCTACACCTTC.

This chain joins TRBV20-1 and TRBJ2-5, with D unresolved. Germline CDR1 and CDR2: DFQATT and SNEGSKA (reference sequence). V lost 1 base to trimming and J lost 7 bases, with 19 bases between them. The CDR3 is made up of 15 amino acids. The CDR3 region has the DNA TGCAGTGCTAGAGCTCGGCGTTCGGCCTGGGGGACCCAGTACTTC. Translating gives CSARARRSAWGTQYF.

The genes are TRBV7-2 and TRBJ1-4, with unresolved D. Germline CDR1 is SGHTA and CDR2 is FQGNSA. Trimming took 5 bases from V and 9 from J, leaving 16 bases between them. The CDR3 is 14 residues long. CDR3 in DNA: TGTGCCAGCAGCCCCCAGGTGGGCGGGAAAAAACTGTTTTTT. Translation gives CASSPQVGGKKLFF.

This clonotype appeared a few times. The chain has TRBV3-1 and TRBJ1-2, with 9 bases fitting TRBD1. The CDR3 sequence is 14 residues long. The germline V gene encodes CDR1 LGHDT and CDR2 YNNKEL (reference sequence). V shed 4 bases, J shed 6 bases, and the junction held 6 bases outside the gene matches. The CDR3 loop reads CASSLGQGIDGYTF. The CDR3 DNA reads TGTGCCAGCAGCCTCGGACAGGGGATCGATGGCTACACCTTC.

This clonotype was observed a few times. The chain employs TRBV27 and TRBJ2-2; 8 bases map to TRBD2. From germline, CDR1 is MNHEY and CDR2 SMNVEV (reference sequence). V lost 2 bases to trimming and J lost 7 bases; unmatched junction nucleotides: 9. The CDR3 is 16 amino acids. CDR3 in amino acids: CASSLMGGGYDGELFF. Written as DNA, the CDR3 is TGTGCCAGCAGTTTAATGGGCGGGGGGTATGACGGGGAGCTGTTTTTT.

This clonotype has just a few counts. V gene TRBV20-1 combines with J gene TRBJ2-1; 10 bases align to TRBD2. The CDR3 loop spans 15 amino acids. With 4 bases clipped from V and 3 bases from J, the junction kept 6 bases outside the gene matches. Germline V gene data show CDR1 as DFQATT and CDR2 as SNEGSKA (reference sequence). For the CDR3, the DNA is TGCAGTGCTAACCCAGCGGGAGGGTTCTACAATGAGCAGTTCTTC. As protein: CSANPAGGFYNEQFF.